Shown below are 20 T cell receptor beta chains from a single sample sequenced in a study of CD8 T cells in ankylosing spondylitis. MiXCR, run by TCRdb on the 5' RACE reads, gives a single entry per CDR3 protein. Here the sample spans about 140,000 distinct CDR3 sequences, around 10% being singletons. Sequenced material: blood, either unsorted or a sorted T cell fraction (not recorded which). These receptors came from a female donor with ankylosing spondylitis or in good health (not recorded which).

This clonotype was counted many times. CDR3 protein: CSARDGVLAGELFF. CDR3 in DNA: TGCAGTGCTAGAGATGGCGTTCTGGCCGGGGAGCTGTTTTTT. The gene calls are TRBV20-1 and TRBJ2-2; no clear D. This CDR3 is 14 amino acids long. Trimming removed 0 bases from V and 6 bases from J, with 11 bases in between. From germline, CDR1 is DFQATT and CDR2 SNEGSKA (reference sequence).

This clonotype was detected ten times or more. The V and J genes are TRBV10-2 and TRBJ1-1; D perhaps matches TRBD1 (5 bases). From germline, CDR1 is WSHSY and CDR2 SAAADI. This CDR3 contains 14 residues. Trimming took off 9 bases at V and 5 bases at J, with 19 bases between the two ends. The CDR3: CASSSGQSRTEAFF. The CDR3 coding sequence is TGCGCCAGTTCGTCAGGGCAGAGCAGAACTGAAGCTTTCTTT.

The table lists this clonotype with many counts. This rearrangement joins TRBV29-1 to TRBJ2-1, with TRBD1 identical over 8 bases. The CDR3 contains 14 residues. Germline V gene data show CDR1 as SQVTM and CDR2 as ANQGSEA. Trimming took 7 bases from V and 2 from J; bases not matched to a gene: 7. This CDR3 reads CSARTGGTYNEQFF. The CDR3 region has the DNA TGCAGCGCCAGAACAGGGGGGACCTACAATGAGCAGTTCTTC.

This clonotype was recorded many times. The CDR3 here is CASSQVKGGSYNEQFF. The CDR3 DNA follows: TGTGCCAGCAGCCAAGTTAAGGGCGGGAGCTACAATGAGCAGTTCTTC. The chain employs TRBV3-1 and TRBJ2-1; 7 nucleotides align to TRBD2. With 1 base clipped from V and 3 bases from J, the junction kept 6 bases outside the gene matches. Germline lookup yields CDR1 LGHDT and CDR2 YNNKEL (reference sequence). The length of the CDR3 is 16 residues.

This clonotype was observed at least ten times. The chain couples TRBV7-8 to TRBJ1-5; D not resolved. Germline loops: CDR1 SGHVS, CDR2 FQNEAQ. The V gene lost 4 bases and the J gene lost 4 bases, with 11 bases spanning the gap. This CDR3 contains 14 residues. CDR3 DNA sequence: TGTGCCAGCAGCTCCCTCCCCCGGAATCAGCCCCAGCATTTT. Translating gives CASSSLPRNQPQHF.

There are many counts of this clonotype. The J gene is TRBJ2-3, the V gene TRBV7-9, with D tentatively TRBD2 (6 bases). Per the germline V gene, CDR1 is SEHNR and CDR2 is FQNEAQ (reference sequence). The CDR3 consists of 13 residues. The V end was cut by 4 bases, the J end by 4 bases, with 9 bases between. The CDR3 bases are TGTGCCAGCAGCTCCCGACTAGCAGATACGCAGTATTTT. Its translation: CASSSRLADTQYF.

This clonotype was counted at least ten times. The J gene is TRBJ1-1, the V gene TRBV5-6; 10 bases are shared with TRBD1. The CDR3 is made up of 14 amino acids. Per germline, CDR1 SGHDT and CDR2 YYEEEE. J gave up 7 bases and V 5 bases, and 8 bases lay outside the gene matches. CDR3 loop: CASRSDRGRIEAFF. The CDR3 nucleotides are TGTGCCAGCAGATCTGACAGGGGGCGTATTGAAGCTTTCTTT.

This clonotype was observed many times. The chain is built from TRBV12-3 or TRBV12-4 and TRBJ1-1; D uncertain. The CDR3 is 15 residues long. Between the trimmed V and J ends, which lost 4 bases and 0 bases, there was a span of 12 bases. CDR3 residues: CASSSSGSVNTEAFF. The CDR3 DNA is TGTGCCAGCAGTTCCTCGGGGAGTGTGAACACTGAAGCTTTCTTT.

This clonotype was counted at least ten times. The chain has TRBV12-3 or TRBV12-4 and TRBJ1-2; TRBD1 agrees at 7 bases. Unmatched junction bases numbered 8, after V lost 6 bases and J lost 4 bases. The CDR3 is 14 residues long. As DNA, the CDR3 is TGTGCCAGCAGGGACACAGGGGTCGGCTATGGCTACACCTTC. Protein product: CASRDTGVGYGYTF.

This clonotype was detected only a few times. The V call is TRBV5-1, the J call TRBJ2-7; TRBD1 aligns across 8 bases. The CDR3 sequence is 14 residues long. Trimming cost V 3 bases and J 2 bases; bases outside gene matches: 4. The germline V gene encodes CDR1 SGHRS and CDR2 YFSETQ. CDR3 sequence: CASSWGTGTYEQYF. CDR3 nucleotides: TGCGCCAGCAGCTGGGGGACAGGTACCTACGAGCAGTACTTC.

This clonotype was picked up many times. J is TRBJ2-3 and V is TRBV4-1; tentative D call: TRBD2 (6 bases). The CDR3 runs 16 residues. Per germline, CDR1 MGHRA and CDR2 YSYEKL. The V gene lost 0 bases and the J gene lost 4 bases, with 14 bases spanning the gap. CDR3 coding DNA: TGCGCCAGCAGCCAAGAGGCTAGCGAACGCCCAGATACGCAGTATTTT. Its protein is CASSQEASERPDTQYF.

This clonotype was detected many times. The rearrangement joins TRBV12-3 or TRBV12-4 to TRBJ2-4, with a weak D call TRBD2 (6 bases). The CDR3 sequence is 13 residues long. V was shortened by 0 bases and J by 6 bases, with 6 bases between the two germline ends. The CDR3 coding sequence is TGTGCCAGCAGTTTAGCGGGGGGAAACATTCAGTACTTC. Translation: CASSLAGGNIQYF.

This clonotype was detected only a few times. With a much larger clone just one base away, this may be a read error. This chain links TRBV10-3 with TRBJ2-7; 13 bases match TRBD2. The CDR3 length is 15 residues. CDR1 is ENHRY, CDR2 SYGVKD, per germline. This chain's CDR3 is CAISAGLAGSYEQCF. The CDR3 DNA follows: TGTGCCATCAGTGCGGGACTAGCGGGATCCTACGAGCAGTGCTTC.

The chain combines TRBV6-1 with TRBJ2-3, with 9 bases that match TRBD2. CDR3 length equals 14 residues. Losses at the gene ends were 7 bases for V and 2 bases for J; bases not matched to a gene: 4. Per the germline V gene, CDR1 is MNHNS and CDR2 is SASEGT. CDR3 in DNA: TGTGCCAGCATGGGCGGGGGGGCCACAGATACGCAGTATTTT. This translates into CASMGGGATDTQYF.

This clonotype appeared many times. In DNA form, the CDR3 reads TGCGCCAGCAGCTTCTCAGGGGAGAGGGATACGCAGTATTTT. Protein sequence: CASSFSGERDTQYF. The chain couples TRBV5-1 to TRBJ2-3; D may be TRBD1 (6 bases). The CDR3 consists of 14 residues. The V and J ends lost 2 bases and 6 bases respectively, with 13 bases between them. Germline lookup yields CDR1 SGHRS and CDR2 YFSETQ.

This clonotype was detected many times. CDR3 sequence (DNA): TGCAGCGTTTCCGACAGGGTGAATCCCTACGAGCAGTACTTC. This translates into CSVSDRVNPYEQYF. The rearrangement uses TRBV29-1 and TRBJ2-7, with TRBD1 matching over 7 bases. There are 14 residues in the CDR3. The germline gives CDR1 SQVTM, CDR2 ANQGSEA. V shed 5 bases, J shed 2 bases, and the junction held 9 bases outside the gene matches.

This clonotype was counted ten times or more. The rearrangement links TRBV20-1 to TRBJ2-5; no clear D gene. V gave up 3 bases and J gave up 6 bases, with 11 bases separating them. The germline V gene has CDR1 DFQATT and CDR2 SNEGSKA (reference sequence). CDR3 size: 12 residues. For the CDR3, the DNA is TGCAGTGCTAGTCCCTCGCAACAGACCCAGTACTTC. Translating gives CSASPSQQTQYF.

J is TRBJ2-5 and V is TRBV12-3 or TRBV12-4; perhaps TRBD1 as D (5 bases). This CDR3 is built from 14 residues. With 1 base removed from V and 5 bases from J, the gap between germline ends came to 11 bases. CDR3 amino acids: CASSLGVRAETQYF. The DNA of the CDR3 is TGTGCCAGCAGTTTAGGGGTCAGGGCGGAGACCCAGTACTTC.

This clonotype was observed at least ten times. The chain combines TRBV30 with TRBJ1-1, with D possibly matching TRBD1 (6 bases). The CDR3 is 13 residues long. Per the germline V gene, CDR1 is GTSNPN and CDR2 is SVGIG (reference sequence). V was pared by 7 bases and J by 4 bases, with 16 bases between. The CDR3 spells CASPLRGGTEAFF. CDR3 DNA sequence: TGTGCCTCTCCATTAAGGGGGGGCACTGAAGCTTTCTTT. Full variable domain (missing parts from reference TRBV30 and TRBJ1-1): SQTIHQWPATLVQPVGSPLSLECTVEGTSNPNLYWYRQAAGRGLQLLFYSVGIGQISSEVPQNLSASRPQDRQFILSSKKLLLSDSGFYLCASPLRGGTEAFFGQGTRLTVV.

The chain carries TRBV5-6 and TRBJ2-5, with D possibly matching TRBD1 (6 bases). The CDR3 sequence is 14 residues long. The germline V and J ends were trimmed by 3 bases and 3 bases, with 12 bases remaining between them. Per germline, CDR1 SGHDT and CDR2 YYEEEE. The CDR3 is CASSSRDTEETQYF. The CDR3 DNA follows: TGTGCCAGCAGCTCCCGGGACACAGAAGAGACCCAGTACTTC.